This T cell receptor beta chain was sequenced during a study of shared clonotypes between healthy human individuals (dated by TCRdb to 2020 to 2022). At the level of the whole study: The cohort included a few men and a couple of women between 18 and 49 years of age. For each donor, CD4 naive and CD4 memory were each run on three plates, CD8 naive on two plates, and CD8 memory on one plate. To estimate repertoire size and how much clonotypes are shared between individuals, the study performed deep sequencing of blood TCR repertoires from about five healthy adults. To increase sequencing depth and limit assay-specific biases, TCR repertoire library preparation and sequencing were carried out by different laboratories using diverse techniques. Each donor's leukapheresis produced roughly between roughly 0.85 and 9.5 billion PBMCs.

Donors were healthy HIV-negative adults with no recently reported acute infections or vaccinations. Every donor was a Caucasian adult residing in Nashville, Tennessee, USA. CD4+ T cells were enriched by magnetic negative selection, after which naive cells were positively selected on CD45RA and the negative fraction was taken as the memory subset. Blood was obtained by leukapheresis, after which PBMCs were separated by Ficoll-Histopaque density gradient centrifugation and cryopreserved in liquid nitrogen vapor phase. Purity and quantity of every magnetically sorted T cell population were checked by analytical flow cytometry. Genomic DNA was isolated from each sorted fraction and quantified by UV absorbance on a Nanodrop 2000c. Trimming costs V 0 bases and J 10 bases, and their ends lie 16 bases apart. The germline V gene supplies CDR1 SGHDN and CDR2 FVKESK. From cysteine to phenylalanine, the CDR3 is 15 amino acids long. This entry keeps only the CDR3 DNA: 45 bases, framed from base 1.

What the authors observed across the whole study: Incomplete sequencing was indicated by rarefaction of sorted-subset datasets, despite the large sequencing depth. Pairwise subsampling indicated that sequencing depth was expected to affect the degree of clonotype sharing among donors. Larger estimated clonotype richness was generally found for naive subsets than for memory subsets. When several donors were compared, the shared fraction of clonotypes was approximately 5% for naive CD4, less than 4% for naive CD8, roughly 2.3% for memory CD4, and about 0.36% for memory CD8. Sampling was restricted to blood, and TCR repertoires in tissue are likely to differ from TCR repertoires in blood. Higher generation probabilities were observed for clonotypes shared by all four sorted-subset donors than for non-shared clonotypes. Because the study included a small number of donors, the genetic and exposure-history diversity represented was limited.

Using the deep immunoSEQ assay, multiplex PCR amplified TCR CDR3 regions from genomic DNA. Extracted genomic DNA from each cell subset was spread evenly across all wells of several immunoSEQ 96-well plates, with each plate serving as a replicate. For sorted subsets, each replicate PCR was loaded with roughly 0.2 ug genomic DNA, equivalent to some 31,000 T cell genomes. Purified libraries were measured with a Qubit 3.0 fluorometer, size-checked on a Bioanalyzer 2100, and measured again with the KAPA Library Quantification kit. Each immunoSEQ 96-well plate was sequenced on its own single-read 150-cycle Illumina NextSeq 550 flow cell. The source study handled its data this way. The immunoSEQ output contained only junctional sequences without quality scores, so filtering could not match that applied to full-length reads. Sequences were annotated with PyIR, a Python wrapper for IgBLAST v1.9, and V/J genes and CDR3 were assigned using IMGT germline references. Reads were removed for weak V/J assignments (E-value above 1e-6), missing CDR3, stop codons, out-of-frame junctions, or ambiguous translated residues. V3J clonotypes were defined as sequences sharing the same inferred V gene, J gene, and CDR3 amino acid sequence. Percentage overlap between repertoires was calculated by dividing the number of shared unique clonotypes by the size of the smaller repertoire. Three approaches were used to assess repertoire richness: RTK rarefaction, the Chao1 estimator, and Recon v2.1 estimates of unobserved clonotypes. OLGA was used to compute generation probabilities for all TCRbeta clonotypes that the gDNA method yielded from a few donors. In TCRdb, the immuneACCESS table is reduced to in-frame sequences with V and J assigned. These tables do not hold every clone; where another copy was compared, an unresolved V gene accounts for under half, and the others remain unexplained. Clonal size and the V and J genes are those of that table, whereas D and trimming came from the DNA. The sample table holds approximately 740,000 clones, of which about 74% were seen once. The ten largest clones capture roughly 1.7% of the sample.

Concerning this clone itself: The target of this receptor is not known. There are no base qualities to consult, and no much larger clone falls within one base.

The sample was memory CD4+ T cells sorted from blood. Read against the paper, the sample's cell subset or site label means: CD45RA-negative fraction. The TCR was taken from a woman in her 30s in good health. The chain was built from TRBV14 and TRBJ2-1; the D gene cannot be resolved reliably. The DNA sequence is given as TGTGCCAGCAGCCAAGAGTCACTTCTCAGTTGGGAGCAGTTCTTC. Its translation is CASSQESLLSWEQFF.